This TCR beta chain is from a study of blood T cell repertoires in COVID-19. About the research overall: Samples representing acute and convalescent COVID-19 were sourced from the United States, Italy and Spain. T cells, B-cell-depleted T cells, or PBMCs provided the cDNA or gDNA that served as material.

As originally analysed: The authors estimated nucleated cell counts from reference gene primer amplification. Sequencing used immunoSEQ multiplex PCR; TCRdb keeps in-frame clones, though not all of them. D and trimming were read from the DNA, whereas the V and J calls and clone size are those reported in that table. The data show 150,000 to 200,000 clones, less than 90% seen once. V dropped 3 bases and J dropped 4 bases, with 13 bases sitting between them. CDR3 length equals 14 residues. Germline assignment: CDR1 SGDLS and CDR2 YYNGEE. The receptor comes from a man aged 60 to 75 with acute or convalescent COVID-19. V usage is TRBV9 and J usage is TRBJ1-1; D is ambiguous. The sequencing sample was made of peripheral blood. The chain's CDR3 is CASSAQPVPTEAFF. CDR3 coding DNA: TGTGCCAGCAGCGCCCAACCGGTCCCCACTGAAGCTTTCTTT.